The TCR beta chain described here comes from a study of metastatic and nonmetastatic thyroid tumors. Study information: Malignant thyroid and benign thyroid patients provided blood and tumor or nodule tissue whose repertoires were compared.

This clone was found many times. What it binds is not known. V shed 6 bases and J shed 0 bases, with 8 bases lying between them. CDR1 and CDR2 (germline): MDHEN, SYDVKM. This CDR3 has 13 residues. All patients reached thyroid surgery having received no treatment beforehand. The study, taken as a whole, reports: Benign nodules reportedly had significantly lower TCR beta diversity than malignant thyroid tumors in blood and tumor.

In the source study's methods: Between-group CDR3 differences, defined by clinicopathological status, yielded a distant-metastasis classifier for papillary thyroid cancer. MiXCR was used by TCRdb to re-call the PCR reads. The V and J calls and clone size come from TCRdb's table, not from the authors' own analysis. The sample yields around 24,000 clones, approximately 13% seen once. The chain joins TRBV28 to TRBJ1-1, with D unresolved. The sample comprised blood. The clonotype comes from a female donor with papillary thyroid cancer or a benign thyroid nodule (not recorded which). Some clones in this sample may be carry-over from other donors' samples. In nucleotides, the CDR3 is TGTGCCAGCAGACCCGGACTGAACACTGAAGCTTTCTTT. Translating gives CASRPGLNTEAFF.